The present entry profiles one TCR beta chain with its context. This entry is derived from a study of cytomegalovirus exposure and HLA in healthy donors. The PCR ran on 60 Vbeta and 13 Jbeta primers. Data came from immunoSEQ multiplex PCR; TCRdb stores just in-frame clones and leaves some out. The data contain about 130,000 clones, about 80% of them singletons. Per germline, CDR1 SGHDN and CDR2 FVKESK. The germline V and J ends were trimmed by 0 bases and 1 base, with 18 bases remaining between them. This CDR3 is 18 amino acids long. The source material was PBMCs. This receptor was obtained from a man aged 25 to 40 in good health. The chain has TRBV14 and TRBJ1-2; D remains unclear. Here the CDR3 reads CASSQDRWKGEDNYGYTF. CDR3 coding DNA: TGTGCCAGCAGCCAAGATAGGTGGAAGGGAGAAGATAACTATGGCTACACCTTC.